The 25 T cell receptor beta chains below were found in one sample sequenced in a study of T cells in tuberculosis. Sequencing used immunoSEQ multiplex PCR; TCRdb keeps in-frame clones, though not all of them. The sample lists 20,000 to 30,000 clones, 95% to 96% seen once, with about 9.8% in the top ten. What was sequenced was PBMCs. All receptors derive from a donor aged 10-30 years with latent tuberculosis or without tuberculosis infection.

The table lists this clone with a count of one. This chain connects TRBV11-2 to TRBJ1-5, with D maybe TRBD1 (5 bases). The ends were cut back, 3 bases at V and 2 bases at J, with 11 bases in the middle. Germline V gene lookup returns CDR1 SGHAT and CDR2 FQNNGV. The CDR3 runs to 15 residues. CDR3 amino acids: CASSFGQGGNQPQHF. The DNA of the CDR3 is TGTGCCAGCAGCTTCGGGCAGGGCGGCAATCAGCCCCAGCATTTT.

This rearrangement joins TRBV27 to TRBJ2-7; 9 bases are shared with TRBD2. This CDR3 has 16 residues. The trim removed 3 bases at V and 3 bases at J, leaving 9 bases unmatched. Germline V gene sequence: CDR1 MNHEY, CDR2 SMNVEV (reference sequence). The CDR3 spells CASSLTRLADNYEQYF. The CDR3 DNA follows: TGTGCCAGCAGTTTGACAAGACTAGCGGACAACTACGAGCAGTACTTC.

The chain carries TRBV5-1 and TRBJ2-5; 8 nucleotides match TRBD2. From germline, CDR1 is SGHRS and CDR2 YFSETQ. V shed 1 base, J shed 1 base, and the junction held 6 bases outside the gene matches. The CDR3 spans 16 residues. The CDR3 sequence is CASSLYIAGSQETQYF. The CDR3 nucleotides are TGCGCCAGCAGCTTGTATATAGCGGGGAGCCAAGAGACCCAGTACTTC. The whole variable domain, remainder taken from reference TRBV5-1 and TRBJ2-5, is KAGVTQTPRYLIKTRGQQVTLSCSPISGHRSVSWYQQTPGQGLQFLFEYFSETQRNKGNFPGRFSGRQFSNSRSEMNVSTLELGDSALYLCASSLYIAGSQETQYFGPGTRLLVL.

The CDR3 here is CASSQDTSGGDEQFF. As DNA, the CDR3 is TGTGCCAGCAGCCAAGACACTAGCGGGGGGGATGAGCAGTTCTTC. The V gene is TRBV4-2, the J gene TRBJ2-1, with 13 nucleotides matching TRBD2. This CDR3 comprises 15 residues. Germline lookup yields CDR1 LGHNA and CDR2 YNFKEQ. With V trimmed by 0 bases and J by 8 bases, 1 base remained unmatched.

The chain has TRBV28 and TRBJ1-3; TRBD1 agrees at 7 bases. The germline CDR1 and CDR2 sequences are MDHEN and SYDVKM. The junction had 8 bases not matched to a gene; V was cut back by 8 bases and J by 4 bases. The CDR3 is 14 residues long. CDR3 bases: TGTGCCAGCTATTACAGGGGTTCGGGAAACACCATATATTTT. This sequence encodes CASYYRGSGNTIYF.

The chain joins TRBV21-1 to TRBJ1-5; the DNA was not compared with TRBD1, the D call given in the table. TRBV21-1 is classified as a pseudogene. The CDR3 runs 15 residues. The DNA of the CDR3 is TGTGCCAGCAGCAAAGATGCCAGGGTGAATCAGCCCCAGCATTTT. Its protein product is CASSKDARVNQPQHF.

This clone was recorded once. This chain joins TRBV6-5 and TRBJ2-1; D not certain. The CDR3 spans 11 residues. CDR1 is MNHEY and CDR2 is SVGAGI in the germline V gene. Deletions cut 8 bases from V and 4 bases from J, with 6 bases between. In nucleotides, the CDR3 is TGTGCCAGCGCAGATTACAATGAGCAGTTCTTC. It translates to CASADYNEQFF.

The chain employs TRBV21-1 and TRBJ1-1; the D call of TRBD1 is as the table states it, not checked on the DNA. TRBV21-1 corresponds to a pseudogene. This CDR3 is built from 16 residues. Here the CDR3 reads CASSKAGTGGSTEAFF. CDR3 sequence (DNA): TGTGCCAGCAGCAAAGCGGGGACAGGGGGGAGCACTGAAGCTTTCTTT.

The chain links TRBV6-6 to TRBJ1-1, with a tentative D call TRBD1 (6 bases). The CDR3 covers 15 residues. The V gene's germline CDR1 is MNHNY and CDR2 SVGAGI (reference sequence). Trimming shortened V by 11 bases and J by 3 bases, and 22 bases separated the two germline ends. The CDR3 DNA sequence: TGTGCCGGGCAGTCGACAGGCTACGTGGACACTGAAGCTTTCTTT. Its translation is CAGQSTGYVDTEAFF.

This clone was counted a single time. The V call is TRBV27, the J call TRBJ1-2, with a possible D match to TRBD1 (5 bases). This CDR3 contains 14 residues. CDR1 and CDR2 (germline): MNHEY, SMNVEV (reference sequence). Trimming removed 1 base from V and 3 bases from J, with 9 bases in between. CDR3 in amino acids: CASSLFPGDYGYTF. Here the CDR3 DNA reads TGTGCCAGCAGTTTATTCCCGGGGGACTATGGCTACACCTTC.

This sequence joins TRBV11-3 and TRBJ2-1, with 8 positions matching TRBD1. The V gene's germline CDR1 is SGHNT and CDR2 YENEEA. V lost 4 bases to trimming and J lost 5 bases; unmatched junction nucleotides: 4. The CDR3 covers 14 residues. Written as DNA, the CDR3 is TGTGCCAGCAGCTCGCAGGGGGCGAACAATGAGCAGTTCTTC. Translation: CASSSQGANNEQFF.

This clone has a single count. The chain uses TRBV25-1 and TRBJ1-1; D may be TRBD1 (5 bases). This CDR3 has 18 amino acids. The germline V gene has CDR1 MGHDK and CDR2 SYGVNS. The V gene lost 0 bases and the J gene lost 3 bases, with 20 bases spanning the gap. This chain's CDR3 is CASSEYKGLFMTDTEAFF. CDR3 coding DNA: TGTGCCAGCAGTGAATATAAGGGGCTCTTCATGACGGACACTGAAGCTTTCTTT.

This chain links TRBV9 with TRBJ1-6; D remains unclear. Germline V lookup: CDR1 SGDLS, CDR2 YYNGEE. Trimming left V 0 bases short and J 8 bases short, with 9 bases between. The CDR3 is made up of 14 amino acids. CDR3 in DNA: TGTGCCAGCAGCGTAGTTCCAGATGATTCACCCCTCCACTTT. Amino acids: CASSVVPDDSPLHF.

The V gene is TRBV6-5, the J gene TRBJ2-5; 11 positions agree with TRBD1. Germline V gene lookup returns CDR1 MNHEY and CDR2 SVGAGI. Trimming at V came to 5 bases and at J to 5 bases, leaving 7 bases not matched to a gene. This CDR3 is built from 15 residues. CDR3 in DNA: TGTGCCAGCAGTACCGGACAGGGGGCTCGGGAGACCCAGTACTTC. This encodes CASSTGQGARETQYF.

The V gene is TRBV5-1, the J gene TRBJ2-5, with D possibly TRBD1 on 6 matching bases. This CDR3 contains 14 residues. V lost 0 bases and J 5 bases, leaving 11 bases between the germline ends. CDR1 and CDR2 (germline): SGHRS, YFSETQ. CDR3 sequence reads: CASSLDRQGETQYF. CDR3 DNA: TGCGCCAGCAGCTTGGACAGGCAGGGGGAGACCCAGTACTTC.

The chain joins TRBV6-1 to TRBJ1-2; 8 bases are shared with TRBD1. V lost 4 bases to trimming and J lost 4 bases; unmatched junction nucleotides: 5. CDR3 length equals 14 residues. The germline V gene has CDR1 MNHNS and CDR2 SASEGT. As DNA, the CDR3 is TGTGCCAGCAGTGGGGTGGACAGGGTCTATGGCTACACCTTC. It translates to CASSGVDRVYGYTF.

The rearrangement links TRBV28 to TRBJ2-3, with D possibly TRBD1 on 5 matching bases. Germline loops: CDR1 MDHEN, CDR2 SYDVKM. This CDR3 has 11 residues. The CDR3 coding sequence is TGTGGCTGGGCCAGGGAAGATACGCAGTATTTT. Translation gives CGWAREDTQYF.

A single count supports this clone. The chain carries TRBV2 and TRBJ2-3; no clear D. The ends were cut back, 10 bases at V and 2 bases at J, with 22 bases in the middle. This CDR3 contains 16 residues. Per the germline V gene, CDR1 is SNHLY and CDR2 is FYNNEI. The CDR3 reads CATPRLGQPLTDTQYF. In nucleotides, the CDR3 is TGTGCCACCCCCCGTTTGGGCCAGCCTCTCACAGATACGCAGTATTTT.

This chain connects TRBV18 to TRBJ2-1; D is ambiguous. The CDR3 extends over 16 amino acids. From germline, CDR1 is KGHSH and CDR2 LQKENI. The germline V and J ends were trimmed by 0 bases and 7 bases, with 16 bases remaining between them. The CDR3: CASSPPMVVVYNEQFF. In nucleotides, the CDR3 is TGTGCCAGCTCACCACCGATGGTAGTAGTCTATAATGAGCAGTTCTTC.

The chain has TRBV7-6 and TRBJ1-1; TRBD1 matches 9 bases. V shed 5 bases, J shed 5 bases, and the junction held 9 bases outside the gene matches. Germline V gene lookup returns CDR1 SGHVS and CDR2 FNYEAQ. The CDR3 consists of 15 residues. The CDR3 region has the DNA TGTGCCAGCAGCATGGGATTTGGACAGGGGACTGAAGCTTTCTTT. Amino acid sequence: CASSMGFGQGTEAFF.

The table lists this clone with a count of one. The chain recombines TRBV7-9 with TRBJ2-5, with 8 bases aligning to TRBD1. Germline V gene data show CDR1 as SEHNR and CDR2 as FQNEAQ (reference sequence). With 5 bases clipped from V and 2 bases from J, the junction kept 4 bases outside the gene matches. The CDR3 covers 14 residues. CDR3 DNA sequence: TGTGCCAGCAGCCCCCGGGACAGGCAAGAGACCCAGTACTTC. Its protein is CASSPRDRQETQYF.

This chain uses TRBV19 with TRBJ1-2; no reliable D call. The germline gives CDR1 LNHDA, CDR2 SQIVND (reference sequence). V dropped 6 bases and J dropped 2 bases, with 13 bases sitting between them. This CDR3 is 14 amino acids long. This CDR3 reads CASSSPVRNYGYTF. The DNA for the CDR3 is TGTGCCAGTAGCAGTCCCGTGAGGAACTATGGCTACACCTTC.

The rearrangement links TRBV7-3 to TRBJ1-2; 8 bases match TRBD1. The ends lost 5 bases at V and 6 bases at J; junction bases unmatched: 8. This CDR3 comprises 14 residues. Germline V CDR1 and CDR2: SGHTA, FQGTGA. The CDR3 spells CASSAGGGPNGYTF. As DNA, the CDR3 is TGTGCCAGCAGCGCAGGGGGCGGACCGAATGGCTACACCTTC.

The chain has TRBV9 and TRBJ1-3; the match to TRBD1 covers 9 bases. Germline assignment: CDR1 SGDLS and CDR2 YYNGEE. The V segment lost 4 bases and the J segment 5 bases; nucleotides outside the gene matches: 4. The CDR3 is 14 amino acids. CDR3 sequence reads: CASSLGTGRNTIYF. The CDR3 DNA is TGTGCCAGCAGCCTCGGGACAGGGAGAAACACCATATATTTT.

The genes are TRBV29-1 and TRBJ1-1, with 11 nucleotides matching TRBD1. The junction had 6 bases not matched to a gene; V was cut back by 6 bases and J by 0 bases. Germline-derived CDR1 and CDR2 are SQVTM and ANQGSEA. The CDR3 length is 15 residues. CDR3 residues: CSVRTGGPLNTEAFF. The DNA for the CDR3 is TGCAGCGTGAGGACAGGGGGCCCCTTGAACACTGAAGCTTTCTTT.